This TCR beta chain is from a study of cytomegalovirus exposure and HLA in healthy donors (dated by TCRdb to about 2017). Notes on the research overall: In an earlier analysis of 587 of the donors, approximately 300 Gb of sequence data and approximately 100 million unique TCR beta sequences from 150 million to 200 million T cells were reported. To decide whether each TCR beta V gene segment behaved as functional or pseudogenic, an earlier analysis of approximately 600 of the donors relied on high-throughput TCR beta sequencing. In the later analysis, no new phenotypic data were used to find candidate immune exposures; instead, reliance was placed on TCR beta sequences and their occurrence across donors. Alongside the repertoire data, information on donor age, sex, ethnicity and CMV serostatus was compiled. All discovery cohort repertoires had been generated on a single sequencing platform. A later genetic analysis took genome-wide SNP genotypes for about three fifths of the roughly 670 donors and used that subset as a discovery cohort. The number of typed donors differed by locus: about 620-630 for A, B, C, DRB1 and DQB1; some 540 for DQA1; fewer than 610 for DPA1; and around 450 for DPB1. Of the roughly 430 genotyped donors, roughly 85% fell in the genetic ancestry cluster associated with self-reported Caucasian donors. The study combined high-throughput TCR immunosequencing, statistical association of individual TCRs with disease status, and machine learning to predict cytomegalovirus infection status. HLA typing covered class I and class II loci at four-digit resolution. Across roughly 420 genotyped donors of the cohort, an average of approximately 220,000 unique TCR beta nucleotide sequences per donor were sequenced, and roughly 20% of those sequences were non-productive. The study aimed to test whether cataloging public T cell receptors could reveal signatures of past pathogen exposure. In addition to the first cohort of 650 to 750 subjects, a separate validation cohort of 120 different subjects was used. The study used immunosequencing to profile the T cell repertoires of 666 subjects and linked those repertoires to cytomegalovirus serostatus. About five DR-DQ haplotypes were treated as single units for association and clustering because of strong linkage in the cohort. In a later analysis, previously published TCR beta repertoires from 500 to 750 donors were re-analyzed and high-resolution HLA genotyping was added so that TCR occurrence patterns could be studied. Roughly 290 gigabases of sequencing data and around 85 million unique TCR sequences made up an early release that covered about 640 HLA-typed donors.

The cohort consisted of more than 650 healthy bone marrow donors. Cohort members were all nominally healthy when sampled, although unrecorded immune exposures were likely present. The donor tested CMV seronegative and was one of the 352 seronegative cohort members. A peripheral blood sample was provided by each donor, and peripheral blood mononuclear cells were used for TCR beta sequencing. Genomic DNA was extracted from the blood cell samples with the Qiagen DNeasy Blood Extraction Kit. Per the germline V gene, SGHTA is the CDR1 and FQGNSA is the CDR2. V gives up 3 bases and J gives up 6 bases, and the segment between their germline ends measures 14 bases. The CDR3 spans 15 residues, from the cysteine through the phenylalanine. The only DNA kept is the CDR3, 45 bases in frame from the first base. This clone occurred once. Its antigen is not yet known. The record has no base qualities; no much larger clone is one base away.

Libraries were prepared through the immunoSEQ multiplex PCR assay. A mixture of 60 forward primers for TCR Vbeta segments and 13 reverse primers for TCR Jbeta segments was used in the multiplex PCR. A multiplex PCR assay on genomic DNA amplified the CDR3 region of rearranged TCR beta genes. The amplified TCR beta libraries were sequenced on the Illumina HiSeq System as 87-base-pair reads. Concerning the study's data processing: A later analysis counted about 82 million unique TCR beta chains across the 650 to 700 repertoires, and some 11 million of these chains were shared by at least two donors. Raw reads were error-corrected and collapsed into unique sequences with a nearest-neighbor algorithm that merged closely related sequences to remove PCR and sequencing errors. Alignment of CDR3 sequences to IMGT reference sequences was used to assign V, D and J gene segments. For a sequence to be retained, at least a six-nucleotide match to both a V gene segment and a J gene segment was required. A rearrangement counted as productive if the CDR3 had no stop codons and remained in frame with V and J, and every other rearrangement counted as non-productive. Following IMGT convention, CDR3 was defined as the stretch from the second conserved V-encoded cysteine to the conserved J-encoded phenylalanine. The earlier analysis of 550 to 650 of the donors excluded any sequence lacking an unambiguous match to a single V gene segment. An earlier analysis of several hundred of the donors called V segments functional above 56.7% productive rearrangements and segregating when the between-donor standard deviation exceeded 5%. A statistical classification framework was developed to diagnose cytomegalovirus status using the catalog of TCR beta chain sequences. V and J gene assignment, in a later analysis, came from comparing TCR nucleotide sequences with IMGT/GENE-DB human TR gene sequences. Using the TCRdist pipeline, a later analysis assigned CDR3 sequences along with most-parsimonious VDJ recombination scenarios. In a later analysis, each TCR beta chain was defined by its CDR3 amino acid sequence together with its V-gene family, and reads without a unique V-gene family were excluded. In a later analysis, several hundred highly shared, low-generation-probability nucleotide sequences were removed to address suspected cross-contamination and a sequencing artifact. In a later analysis, a clonal expansion index for each public chain was calculated from normalized within-repertoire ranks of inferred template counts. In a later analysis, generation probabilities were computed with a VDJ recombination model fitted to out-of-frame rearrangements, and the resulting probabilities were checked against IGoR. In a later analysis, hypergeometric tests were used to score TCR-TCR, TCR-HLA and TCR-CMV co-occurrence, with a repertoire-size bias correction applied to TCR pairs. False discovery rates were estimated in a later analysis by permuting HLA or CMV assignments 20 times. In a later analysis, co-occurring TCRs were grouped with DBSCAN, and TCRdist sequence similarity was added when clustering was performed within HLA-allele-positive subsets. For co-occurrence clustering, repertoires with fewer than 30,000 or more than 120,000 public chains were excluded, along with roughly 5 repertoires with anomalous nucleotide sharing. TCRdb carries this immuneACCESS record with in-frame sequences only. Its versions omit some clonotypes, under half of them owing to an unresolved V gene in the studies checked, with the rest unexplained. V, J and clone size derive from that table, while D and trimming were established from the DNA sequence. This sample gives approximately 160,000 clones in total; roughly 79% of them show up just once. The biggest ten clones account for about 1.6% of the sample.

Beyond this particular receptor, the publication reports: Correlated functional status among segregating V segments might be attributable to linkage disequilibrium, but an unknown experimental factor could not be ruled out. A later genetic analysis associated a missense DCLRE1C variant with V-gene and J-gene trimming of TCR beta chains, and an independent cohort replicated the association. Only TCR beta chains were sequenced in this cohort, and the absence of alpha or paired-chain data limited detectable features. A later analysis found that HLA-associated TCR beta chains were more clonally expanded and had lower generation probabilities than equally common non-associated chains. A further reported finding was that TCR beta sequences accurately predicted the HLA-A and HLA-B alleles for most subjects in the first cohort. Most CMV-associated TCR beta chains appeared to be HLA-restricted in a later analysis, and the HLA associations seemed to be driven largely by CMV exposure. It was suggested by the authors that the approach could potentially be generalized to other disease states and immunological phenotypes. According to a later analysis, parvovirus B19, influenza, CMV and Epstein-Barr virus appeared linked to several top co-occurrence clusters. In both the original and validation cohorts, the classifier was reported to diagnose cytomegalovirus status with high specificity and sensitivity. A cluster of highly shared sequence variants was judged likely to represent a technical artifact of the sequencing pipeline. The 87-base-pair reads could not distinguish some IMGT-functional V segments, including TRBV6-2 and TRBV6-3, so those segments were excluded. While some public TCRs were present in many individuals, most TCR sequences turned up only very rarely across donors. In an earlier analysis of some 640 of the donors, most TCR beta V segments were observed in productive rearrangements about 90% or about 30% of the time, broadly matching IMGT annotations. According to a later genetic analysis, donors in an Asian-associated ancestry cluster had fewer N-insertions in productive TCRs than the approximately 710-donor mean. Roughly 17 rarely observed V segments, including chromosome 9 orphons, were excluded from the earlier analysis of about 500 of the donors because counts were too low. Specific HLA alleles were associated with 16,951 TCR beta sequences at a false discovery rate of 0.05 in a later analysis. Three of the identified cytomegalovirus-associated TCR beta chains were confirmed in vitro to be specific for cytomegalovirus antigens. A later analysis found that TCR association rates varied across HLA loci, with DRB1 alleles showing the most associated TCRs and HLA-C alleles the fewest. Strong co-occurrence of HLA alleles, especially DR and DQ, made assigning TCR associations to individual alleles difficult. The study listed approximately 150 TCR beta chains as associated with cytomegalovirus. The only immune exposure information available for the cohort was CMV serostatus. Because some donors lacked HLA typing at each locus, the association tests relied only on the typed subset. Sequencing depth was assumed to be roughly uniform across donors in the presence/absence analyses, though that assumption may not hold.

The clonotype originates from a man aged 35 to 55 in good health and CMV-seronegative. Sequenced: PBMCs. The rearranged segments are TRBV7-2 and TRBJ2-2, and TRBD2 may be the D gene, going by 6 matching bases. The CDR3 protein sequence reads: CASSFKPAGSGELFF. The nucleotides are TGTGCCAGCAGCTTCAAACCGGCGGGGTCCGGGGAGCTGTTTTTT.